Given below is one TCR beta chain in context. Its antigen is unidentified. This entry comes from a study of CD8+CD57+ T cells in acquired aplastic anemia. Overall study results and limits: Twenty-nine CD8+ CDR3 sequences were shared between patients and controls.

Flow cytometry had shown expanded CD8+CD57+ cells in the patients chosen for sequencing. The V and J ends lost 4 bases and 5 bases, in that order; junction bases with no gene match: 7. Germline lookup yields CDR1 KGHDR and CDR2 SFDVKD. CDR3 length: 15 amino acids. Profiling that covered TCR beta VDJ and CDR3 relied on genomic DNA as its template. Using its own MiXCR run on the reads, TCRdb lists one record per CDR3 protein. The table has 200,000 or so distinct CDR3 sequences, less than 60% seen once. The receptor was derived from a human donor with aplastic anemia. Sequencing used sorted CD4+, CD8+, or CD8+CD57+ T cells (not recorded which) from PBMCs. V usage is TRBV24-1 and J usage is TRBJ2-5; 9 bases fit TRBD2. CDR3 in DNA: TGTGCCACCAGTGACCCAGCGGGAGGTTCGGAGACCCAGTACTTC. Protein sequence: CATSDPAGGSETQYF.